Sequencing of this T cell receptor beta chain was carried out in a study of blood T cells in healthy people across ages. Sample-barcoded 5' priming and a J-beta primer mix drove a second PCR of about 6 to 12 cycles. One entry per CDR3 protein results from TCRdb running MiXCR on the 5' RACE reads. The sample consists of around 900,000 distinct CDR3 sequences, just over 50% of them appearing once. The V and J ends lost 5 bases and 11 bases respectively, with 18 bases between them. The CDR3 contains 13 residues. Germline lookup yields CDR1 MDHEN and CDR2 SYDVKM. This receptor was identified in an older woman in good health. Sequenced material: blood. This sequence joins TRBV28 and TRBJ2-5; D is undetermined. CDR3 in DNA: TGTGCCAGCAGTCCGCCACAGTACAATGAGCAGTACTTC. This encodes CASSPPQYNEQYF.